This T cell receptor beta chain is from a study of beta chain features in type 1 diabetes. The V and J ends lost 0 bases and 2 bases respectively, with 8 bases between them. In germline, CDR1 is SEHNR, CDR2 FQNEAQ (reference sequence). The CDR3 length is 15 residues. This clone has only a few counts. Its specificity is unknown. Regarding the study as a whole: The study found fewer insertions and more deletions at VDJ junctions in type 1 diabetes patients. Within each of all four CD4+ subsets, Type 1 diabetes patients had TCRB CDR3s that were moderately but significantly shorter.

Sequencing targeted expressed TCRB transcripts, as all isolated RNA had been reverse transcribed. The assay was immunoSEQ multiplex PCR, and TCRdb's table has in-frame clones only and misses some. In the table there are 200,000 to 300,000 clones, approximately 11% of which are singletons. The source is a man aged 25 to 40 with type 1 diabetes. Specimen: naive CD4+ T cells from blood. The genes are TRBV7-9 and TRBJ1-3, with a weak D call TRBD1 (5 bases). CDR3 nucleotide sequence: TGTGCCAGCAGCTTAGCCAGGGAAGCTGGAAACACCATATATTTT. As protein: CASSLAREAGNTIYF.